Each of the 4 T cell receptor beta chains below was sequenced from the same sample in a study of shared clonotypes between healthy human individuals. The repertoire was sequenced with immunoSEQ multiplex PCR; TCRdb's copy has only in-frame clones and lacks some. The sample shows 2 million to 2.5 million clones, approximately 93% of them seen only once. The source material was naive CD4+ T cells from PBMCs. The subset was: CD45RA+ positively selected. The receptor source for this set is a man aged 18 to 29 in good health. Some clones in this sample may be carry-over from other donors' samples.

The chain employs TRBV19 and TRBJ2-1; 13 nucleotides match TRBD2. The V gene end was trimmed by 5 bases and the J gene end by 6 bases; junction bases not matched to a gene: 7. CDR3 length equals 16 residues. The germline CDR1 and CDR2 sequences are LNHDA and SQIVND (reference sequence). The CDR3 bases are TGTGCCAGTAGTCCTAGGACTAGCGGGAGCCCCAATGAGCAGTTCTTC. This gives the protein CASSPRTSGSPNEQFF. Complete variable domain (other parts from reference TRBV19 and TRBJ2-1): DGGITQSPKYLFRKEGQNVTLSCEQNLNHDAMYWYRQDPGQGLRLIYYSQIVNDFQKGDIAEGYSVSREKKESFPLTVTSAQKNPTAFYLCASSPRTSGSPNEQFFGPGTRLTVL.

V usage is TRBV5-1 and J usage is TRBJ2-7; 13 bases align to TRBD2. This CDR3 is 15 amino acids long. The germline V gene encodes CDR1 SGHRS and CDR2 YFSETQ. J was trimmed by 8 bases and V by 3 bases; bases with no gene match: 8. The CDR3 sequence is CASSWRTSGSFQQYF. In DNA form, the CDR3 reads TGCGCCAGCAGCTGGAGGACTAGCGGGAGCTTTCAGCAGTACTTC.

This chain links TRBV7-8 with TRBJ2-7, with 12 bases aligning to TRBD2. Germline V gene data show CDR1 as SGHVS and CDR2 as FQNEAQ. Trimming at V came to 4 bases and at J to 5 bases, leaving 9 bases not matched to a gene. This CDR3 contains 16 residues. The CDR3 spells CASSSYLAGGPNEQYF. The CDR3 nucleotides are TGTGCCAGCAGCTCCTACCTAGCGGGAGGGCCTAACGAGCAGTACTTC.

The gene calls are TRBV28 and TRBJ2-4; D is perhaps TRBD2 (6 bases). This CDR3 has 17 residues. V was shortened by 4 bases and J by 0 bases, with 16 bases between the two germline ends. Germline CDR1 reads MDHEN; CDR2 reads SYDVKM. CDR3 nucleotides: TGTGCCAGCAGTTCAGGAGGGACTCCCTCAGCCAAAAACATTCAGTACTTC. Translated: CASSSGGTPSAKNIQYF.